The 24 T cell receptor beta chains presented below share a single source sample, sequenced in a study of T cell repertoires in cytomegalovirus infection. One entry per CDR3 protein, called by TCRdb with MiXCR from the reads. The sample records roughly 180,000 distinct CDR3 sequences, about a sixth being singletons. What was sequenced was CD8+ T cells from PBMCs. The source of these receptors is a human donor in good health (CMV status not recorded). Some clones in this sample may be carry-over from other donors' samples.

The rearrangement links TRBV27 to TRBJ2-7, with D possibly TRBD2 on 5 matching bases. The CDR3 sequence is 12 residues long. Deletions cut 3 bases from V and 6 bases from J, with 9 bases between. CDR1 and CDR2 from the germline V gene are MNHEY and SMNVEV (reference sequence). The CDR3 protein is CASSFSGLEQYF. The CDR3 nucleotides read TGTGCCAGCAGTTTTTCTGGACTCGAGCAGTACTTC.

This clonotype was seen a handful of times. The CDR3 DNA follows: TGCGCCAGCAGCCAAGGACAGCTCGCCTACGAGCAGTACTTC. This encodes CASSQGQLAYEQYF. V is TRBV4-3 and J is TRBJ2-7, with a possible D match to TRBD1 (5 bases). Trimming stripped 1 base from V and 2 bases from J, with 9 bases between. CDR3 length equals 14 residues. The germline V gene encodes CDR1 LGHNA and CDR2 YSLEER.

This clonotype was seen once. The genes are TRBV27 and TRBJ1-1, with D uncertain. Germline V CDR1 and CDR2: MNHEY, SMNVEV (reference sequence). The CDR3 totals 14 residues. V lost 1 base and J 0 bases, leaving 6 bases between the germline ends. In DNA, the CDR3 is TGTGCCAGCAGTTTATACCGTATGAACACTGAAGCTTTCTTT. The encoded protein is CASSLYRMNTEAFF.

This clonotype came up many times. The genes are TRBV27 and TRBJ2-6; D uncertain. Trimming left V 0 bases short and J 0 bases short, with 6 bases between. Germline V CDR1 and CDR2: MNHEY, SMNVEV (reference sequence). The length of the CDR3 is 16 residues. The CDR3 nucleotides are TGTGCCAGCAGTTTATCCTCATTCTCTGGGGCCAACGTCCTGACTTTC. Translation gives CASSLSSFSGANVLTF.

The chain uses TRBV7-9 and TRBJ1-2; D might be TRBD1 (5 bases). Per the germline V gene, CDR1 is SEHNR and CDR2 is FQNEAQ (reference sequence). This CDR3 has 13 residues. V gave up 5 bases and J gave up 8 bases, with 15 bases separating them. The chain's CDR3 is CASSRPPGDGYTF. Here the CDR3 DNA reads TGTGCCAGCAGCCGGCCGCCTGGGGACGGCTACACCTTC.

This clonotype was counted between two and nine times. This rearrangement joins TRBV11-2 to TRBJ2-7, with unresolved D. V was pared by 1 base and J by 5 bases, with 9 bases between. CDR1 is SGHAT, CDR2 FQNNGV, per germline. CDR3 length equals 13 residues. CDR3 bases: TGTGCCAGCAGCTTAGCGACGGGTAACGAGCAGTACTTC. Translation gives CASSLATGNEQYF.

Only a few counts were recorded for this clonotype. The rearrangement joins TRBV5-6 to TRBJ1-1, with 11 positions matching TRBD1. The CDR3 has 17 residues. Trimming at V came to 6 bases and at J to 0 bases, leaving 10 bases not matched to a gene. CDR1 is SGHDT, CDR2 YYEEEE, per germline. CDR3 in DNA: TGTGCCAGCATAATCAGCGGACAGGGGGCCTTGAACACTGAAGCTTTCTTT. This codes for CASIISGQGALNTEAFF.

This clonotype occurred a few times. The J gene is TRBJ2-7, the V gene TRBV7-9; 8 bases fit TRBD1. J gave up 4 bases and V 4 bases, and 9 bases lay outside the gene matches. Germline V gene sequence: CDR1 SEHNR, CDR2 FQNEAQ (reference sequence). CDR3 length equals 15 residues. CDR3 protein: CASSSGQGDWYEQYF. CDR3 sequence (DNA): TGTGCCAGCAGCTCAGGACAGGGAGATTGGTACGAGCAGTACTTC.

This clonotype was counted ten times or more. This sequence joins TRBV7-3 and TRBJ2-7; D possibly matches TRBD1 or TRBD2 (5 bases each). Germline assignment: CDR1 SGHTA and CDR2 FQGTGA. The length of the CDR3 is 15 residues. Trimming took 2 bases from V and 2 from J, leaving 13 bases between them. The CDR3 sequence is CASSLRAGTTYEQYF. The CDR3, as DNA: TGTGCCAGCAGCTTACGAGCAGGGACGACCTACGAGCAGTACTTC.

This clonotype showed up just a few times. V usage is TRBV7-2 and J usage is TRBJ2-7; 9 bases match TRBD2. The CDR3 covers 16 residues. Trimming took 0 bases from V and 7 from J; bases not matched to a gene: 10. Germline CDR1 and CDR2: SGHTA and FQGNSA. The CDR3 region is CASSLASGGPSREQYF. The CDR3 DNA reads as TGTGCCAGCAGCTTAGCCAGCGGGGGGCCTTCTCGGGAGCAGTACTTC.

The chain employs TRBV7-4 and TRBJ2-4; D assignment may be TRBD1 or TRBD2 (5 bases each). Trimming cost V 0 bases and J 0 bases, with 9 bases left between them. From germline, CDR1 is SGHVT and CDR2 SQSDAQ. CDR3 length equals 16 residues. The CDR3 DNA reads TGTGCCAGCAGCTTAGCAGAGGGGCTAGCCAAAAACATTCAGTACTTC. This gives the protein CASSLAEGLAKNIQYF.

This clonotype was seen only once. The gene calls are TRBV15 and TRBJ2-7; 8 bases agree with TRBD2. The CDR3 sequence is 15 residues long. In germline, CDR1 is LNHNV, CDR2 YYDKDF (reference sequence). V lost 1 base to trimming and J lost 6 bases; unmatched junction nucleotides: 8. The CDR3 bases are TGTGCCACCAGCAGAGGTACTAGCGGCGGGCTCGAGCAGTACTTC. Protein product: CATSRGTSGGLEQYF. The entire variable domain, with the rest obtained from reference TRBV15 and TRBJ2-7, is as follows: DAMVIQNPRYQVTQFGKPVTLSCSQTLNHNVMYWYQQKSSQAPKLLFHYYDKDFNNEADTPDNFQSRRPNTSFCFLDIRSPGLGDTAMYLCATSRGTSGGLEQYFGPGTRLTVT.

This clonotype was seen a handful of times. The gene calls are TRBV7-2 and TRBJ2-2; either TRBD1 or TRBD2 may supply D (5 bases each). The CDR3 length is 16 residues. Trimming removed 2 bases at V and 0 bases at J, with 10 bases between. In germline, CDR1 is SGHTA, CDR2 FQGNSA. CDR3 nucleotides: TGTGCCAGCAGCTTATTGTGGGGGACGAACACCGGGGAGCTGTTTTTT. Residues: CASSLLWGTNTGELFF.

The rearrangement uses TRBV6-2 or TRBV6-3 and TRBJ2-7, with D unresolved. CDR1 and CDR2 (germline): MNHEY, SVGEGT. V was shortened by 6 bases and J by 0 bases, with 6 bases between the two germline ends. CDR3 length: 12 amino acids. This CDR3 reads CASSWTSYEQYF. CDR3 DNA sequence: TGTGCCAGCAGCTGGACCTCCTACGAGCAGTACTTC.

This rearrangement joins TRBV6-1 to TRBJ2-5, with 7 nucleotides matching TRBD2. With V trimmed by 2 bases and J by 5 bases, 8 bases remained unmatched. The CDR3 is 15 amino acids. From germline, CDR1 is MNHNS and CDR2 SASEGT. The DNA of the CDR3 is TGTGCCAGCAGTGAAACCGCCTCCGGGGGGGAGACCCAGTACTTC. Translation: CASSETASGGETQYF.

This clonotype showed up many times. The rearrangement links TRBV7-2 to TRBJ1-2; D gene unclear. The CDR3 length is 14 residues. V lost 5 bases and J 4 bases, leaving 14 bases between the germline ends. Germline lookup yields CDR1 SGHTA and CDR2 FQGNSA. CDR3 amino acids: CASSPALGGYGYTF. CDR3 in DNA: TGTGCCAGCAGCCCAGCTTTGGGTGGCTATGGCTACACCTTC.

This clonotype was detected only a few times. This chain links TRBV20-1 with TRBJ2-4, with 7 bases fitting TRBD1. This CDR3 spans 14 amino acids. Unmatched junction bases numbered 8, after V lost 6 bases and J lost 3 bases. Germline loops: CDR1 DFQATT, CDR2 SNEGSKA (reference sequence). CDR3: CSARRRDSKNIQYF. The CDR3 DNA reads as TGCAGTGCGCGCCGCCGGGACAGCAAAAACATTCAGTACTTC.

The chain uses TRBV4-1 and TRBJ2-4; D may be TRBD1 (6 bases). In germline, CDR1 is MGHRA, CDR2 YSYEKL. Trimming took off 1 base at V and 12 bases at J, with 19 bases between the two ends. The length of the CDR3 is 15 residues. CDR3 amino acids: CASSQGWQGKDSQYF. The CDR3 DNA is TGCGCCAGCAGCCAAGGGTGGCAGGGGAAGGACAGTCAGTACTTC.

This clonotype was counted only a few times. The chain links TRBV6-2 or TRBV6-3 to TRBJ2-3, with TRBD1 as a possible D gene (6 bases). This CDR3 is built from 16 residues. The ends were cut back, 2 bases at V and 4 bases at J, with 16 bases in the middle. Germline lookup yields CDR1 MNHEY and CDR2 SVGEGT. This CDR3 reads CASSYPRDTGADTQYF. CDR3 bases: TGTGCCAGCAGTTACCCCCGGGACACCGGTGCAGATACGCAGTATTTT.

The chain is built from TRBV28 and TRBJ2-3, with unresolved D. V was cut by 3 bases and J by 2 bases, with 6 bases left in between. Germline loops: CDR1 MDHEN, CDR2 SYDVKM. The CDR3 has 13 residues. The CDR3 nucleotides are TGTGCCAGCAGTTTGGGCTACACAGATACGCAGTATTTT. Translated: CASSLGYTDTQYF.

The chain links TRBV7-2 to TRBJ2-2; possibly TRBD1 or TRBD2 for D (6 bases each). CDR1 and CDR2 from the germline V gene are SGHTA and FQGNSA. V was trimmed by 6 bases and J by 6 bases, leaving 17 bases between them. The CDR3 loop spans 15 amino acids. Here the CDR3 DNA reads TGTGCCAGCAGTTGGGGGGCCGGCGCTCCCGGGGAGCTGTTTTTT. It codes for CASSWGAGAPGELFF.

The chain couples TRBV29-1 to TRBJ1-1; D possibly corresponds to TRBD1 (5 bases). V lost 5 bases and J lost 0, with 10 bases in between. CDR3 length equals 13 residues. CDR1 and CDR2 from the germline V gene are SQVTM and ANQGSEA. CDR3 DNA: TGCAGCGTTCCGACAGAGATGAACACTGAAGCTTTCTTT. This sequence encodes CSVPTEMNTEAFF.

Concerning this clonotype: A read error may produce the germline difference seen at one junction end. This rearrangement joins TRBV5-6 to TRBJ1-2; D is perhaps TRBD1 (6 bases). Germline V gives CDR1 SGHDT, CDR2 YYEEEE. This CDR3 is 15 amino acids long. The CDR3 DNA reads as TGTGCCAGCAGCTGGGGAGCAGGGACAAACTCTGGCTACACCTTC. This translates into CASSWGAGTNSGYTF.

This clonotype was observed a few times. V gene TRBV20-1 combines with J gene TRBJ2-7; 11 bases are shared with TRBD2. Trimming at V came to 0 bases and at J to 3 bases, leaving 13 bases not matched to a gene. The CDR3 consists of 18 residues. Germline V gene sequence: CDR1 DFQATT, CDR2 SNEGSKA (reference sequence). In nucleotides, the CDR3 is TGCAGTGCTAGAGATGCGGCTAGCGGGGGGTTCACTAACTACGAGCAGTACTTC. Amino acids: CSARDAASGGFTNYEQYF.